These 13 T cell receptor beta chains share one sample of origin, sequenced in a study of shared clonotypes between healthy human individuals. Measured with immunoSEQ multiplex PCR; TCRdb has only the in-frame clones, and not every one. There are around 700,000 clones in the sample; 73% occur only once, and around 2% lies in the top ten. Source material: memory CD4+ T cells sorted from blood. The subset is: CD45RA-negative fraction. These receptors came from a woman younger than 45 in good health.

This chain joins TRBV28 and TRBJ2-2; perhaps TRBD1 as D (5 bases). CDR1 MDHEN and CDR2 SYDVKM come from the germline V gene. CDR3 size: 12 residues. V lost 7 bases and J lost 5, with 8 bases in between. CDR3 bases: TGTGCCAGCACCCAGGGAACCGGGGAGCTGTTTTTT. This translates into CASTQGTGELFF.

The chain uses TRBV2 and TRBJ2-6, with D perhaps TRBD1 (6 bases). The length of the CDR3 is 13 residues. From germline, CDR1 is SNHLY and CDR2 FYNNEI. V was shortened by 6 bases and J by 12 bases, with 15 bases between the two germline ends. CDR3 DNA: TGTGCCAGCAGGGGGGACACCGGCGTCGTCCTGACTTTC. It specifies CASRGDTGVVLTF.

The chain has TRBV19 and TRBJ2-7; TRBD1 is a possible D gene (6 bases). V lost 5 bases to trimming and J lost 6 bases, with 11 bases between them. The germline gives CDR1 LNHDA, CDR2 SQIVND (reference sequence). The CDR3 has 12 amino acids. In DNA form, the CDR3 reads TGTGCCAGTAGTGGACAGTTTGGCGAGCAGTACTTC. Amino acid sequence: CASSGQFGEQYF.

The gene calls are TRBV5-1 and TRBJ2-3, with 9 bases matching TRBD1. With V trimmed by 4 bases and J by 4 bases, 10 bases remained unmatched. Germline V lookup: CDR1 SGHRS, CDR2 YFSETQ. The CDR3 extends over 16 amino acids. CDR3 sequence (DNA): TGCGCCAGCAGCCCCAGCAACAGGGGGCGAGCAGATACGCAGTATTTT. Residues: CASSPSNRGRADTQYF.

This clone was observed a handful of times. This sequence joins TRBV19 and TRBJ1-5; D is unresolved. Germline CDR1 reads LNHDA; CDR2 reads SQIVND (reference sequence). The CDR3 has 13 amino acids. The germline V and J ends were trimmed by 5 bases and 5 bases, with 10 bases remaining between them. DNA of the CDR3: TGTGCCAGTAGTCCGGGTCCCGATCAGCCCCAGCATTTT. Its protein is CASSPGPDQPQHF.

The V call is TRBV7-9, the J call TRBJ2-2; D is possibly TRBD2 (6 bases). This CDR3 spans 15 amino acids. Germline lookup yields CDR1 SEHNR and CDR2 FQNEAQ (reference sequence). V was shortened by 6 bases and J by 5 bases, with 16 bases between the two germline ends. CDR3 bases: TGTGCCAGCAGAGTTTCGGGGGTACGGACCGGGGAGCTGTTTTTT. Protein sequence: CASRVSGVRTGELFF.

Of note for this clone: The sample contains more than one DNA sequence encoding this CDR3. V is TRBV11-2 and J is TRBJ2-7; D unclear. This CDR3 contains 12 residues. V was trimmed by 0 bases and J by 2 bases, leaving 2 bases between them. Germline V gene lookup returns CDR1 SGHAT and CDR2 FQNNGV. The CDR3, as DNA: TGTGCCAGCAGCTTAGACCCCTACGAGCAGTACTTC. Translation: CASSLDPYEQYF.

This chain links TRBV4-2 with TRBJ1-1; D might be TRBD1 (5 bases). Germline V lookup: CDR1 LGHNA, CDR2 YNFKEQ. The CDR3 length is 13 residues. V shed 1 base and J shed 4 bases, with 7 bases lying between them. CDR3 sequence: CASSQGGLTEAFF. The CDR3 coding sequence is TGTGCCAGCAGCCAAGGGGGCCTCACTGAAGCTTTCTTT.

The chain combines TRBV27 with TRBJ2-3, with 13 bases matching TRBD2. CDR1 is MNHEY, CDR2 SMNVEV, per germline (reference sequence). The CDR3 spans 14 residues. V shed 3 bases, J shed 10 bases, and the junction held 4 bases outside the gene matches. The CDR3 spells CASSLGLAGKAQYF. CDR3 in DNA: TGTGCCAGCAGTTTGGGACTAGCGGGAAAGGCGCAGTATTTT.

The CDR3 spells CSVDGPSGPAMGTQYF. In DNA, the CDR3 is TGCAGCGTTGACGGACCTTCCGGCCCCGCCATGGGGACCCAGTACTTC. The J gene is TRBJ2-5, the V gene TRBV29-1; D gene uncertain. CDR3 length: 16 amino acids. The V gene lost 3 bases and the J gene lost 7 bases, with 24 bases spanning the gap. CDR1 is SQVTM, CDR2 ANQGSEA, per germline.

The V call is TRBV28, the J call TRBJ1-2; no definite D call. V lost 7 bases, J lost 2 bases, and 8 bases lay in between. The CDR3 extends over 12 amino acids. In germline, CDR1 is MDHEN, CDR2 SYDVKM. CDR3 region: CASKNRNYGYTF. Written as DNA, the CDR3 is TGTGCCAGCAAGAACAGAAACTATGGCTACACCTTC.

V is TRBV19 and J is TRBJ2-3; the D is unclear. Germline CDR1 and CDR2: LNHDA and SQIVND (reference sequence). This CDR3 region has 12 residues. Trimming shortened V by 3 bases and J by 5 bases, and 6 bases separated the two germline ends. CDR3 bases: TGTGCCAGTAGTATTGATGGAGATACGCAGTATTTT. Translating gives CASSIDGDTQYF.

The chain carries TRBV27 and TRBJ1-2, with 8 nucleotides matching TRBD1. The germline V gene has CDR1 MNHEY and CDR2 SMNVEV (reference sequence). The trim removed 5 bases at V and 5 bases at J, leaving 7 bases unmatched. CDR3 size: 14 residues. In DNA, the CDR3 is TGTGCCAGCAGTCCAAGACAGGGGAGGTATGGCTACACCTTC. Its translation is CASSPRQGRYGYTF.